A selection of T cell receptor beta chains follows, all from one sample in a study of shared clonotypes between healthy human individuals. Here immunoSEQ multiplex PCR was the method, and the copy in TCRdb shows in-frame clones only, minus some. In the table there are more than 600,000 clones, just over 90% of which are singletons. The material sequenced was naive CD8+ T cells sorted from blood. The source is a man aged 25 to 45 in good health. The CDR3 runs from the conserved cysteine through the conserved F or W. D genes are given only for firm matches. Expanded clones are given a class, and other clones once, few, many or no size at all.

TGCGCCAGCAGTACCGGGACAGGGAGCACAGATACGCAGTATTTT | CASSTGTGSTDTQYF | NA | TRBV10-1 | TRBD1 | TRBJ2-3
TGCGCCAGCAGCCAAGGAGCCAATCCCTACAATGAGCAGTTCTTC | CASSQGANPYNEQFF | once | TRBV4-1 | NA | TRBJ2-1
TGTGCCAGCAGCTTCGGCCGACAGGCCAACTACGAGCAGTACTTC | CASSFGRQANYEQYF | NA | TRBV7-9 | NA | TRBJ2-7
TGTGCCTGGAGTGTATCAGGGGCCTCTGGCAATGAGCAGTTCTTC | CAWSVSGASGNEQFF | NA | TRBV30 | NA | TRBJ2-1
TGTGCCAGTAGTTTGTGGACAGGGGGCTCTGGGGCCAACGTCCTGACTTTC | CASSLWTGGSGANVLTF | NA | TRBV19 | TRBD1 | TRBJ2-6
TGTGCCAGCAGCTTCGGGCAGGGGTCCCGATATGGCTACACCTTC | CASSFGQGSRYGYTF | NA | TRBV5-4 | NA | TRBJ1-2
TGCAGCGTCTCACCAGGGGGGACTAATGAAAAACTGTTTTTT | CSVSPGGTNEKLFF | once | TRBV29-1 | TRBD1 | TRBJ1-4
TGTGCCAGCAGTGAAACAGGGGGCCATAACACTGAAGCTTTCTTT | CASSETGGHNTEAFF | NA | TRBV6-1 | TRBD1 | TRBJ1-1
TGTGCCAGCAGACCCCCGTCCTCGCTCGAGCAGTACTTC | CASRPPSSLEQYF | NA | TRBV7-9 | NA | TRBJ2-7
TGTGCCAGCAGCTTATGGGGCGGGGATTACAATGAGCAGTTCTTC | CASSLWGGDYNEQFF | NA | TRBV11-2 | NA | TRBJ2-1
TGTGCCAGCAGCCAAGGAGATCCACGGGACAGCTCCTACAATGAGCAGTTCTTC | CASSQGDPRDSSYNEQFF | NA | TRBV14 | TRBD1 | TRBJ2-1
TGTGCCAGCAATGGGGGGCGGATCGACGAGCAGTACTTC | CASNGGRIDEQYF | NA | TRBV28 | NA | TRBJ2-7
TGTGCCAGCAGCGACGGACGGAACACAGATACGCAGTATTTT | CASSDGRNTDTQYF | NA | TRBV2 | NA | TRBJ2-3
TGTGCCAGCAGCCGGGACAGGGACCACGAGCAGTACTTC | CASSRDRDHEQYF | NA | TRBV5-4 | TRBD1 | TRBJ2-7
TGTGCCAGCAGCGGCGGGGCCAGGGAACAATACGAGCAGTACTTC | CASSGGAREQYEQYF | NA | TRBV5-4 | NA | TRBJ2-7
TGTGCCAGCAGTGACCGCTTGAGACAGGGGACTAATGAAAAACTGTTTTTT | CASSDRLRQGTNEKLFF | NA | TRBV6-1 | TRBD1 | TRBJ1-4
TGTGCCAGCAGTTACTGGACAGGGAACGTTGGAGTTGAGCAGTTCTTC | CASSYWTGNVGVEQFF | few | TRBV6-5 | TRBD1 | TRBJ2-1
TGTGCCAGCAGCCCCGGCTGGGATGAGGAGACCCAGTACTTC | CASSPGWDEETQYF | NA | TRBV11-1 | NA | TRBJ2-5
TGTGCCAGCAGTTTAGGCGCGTACGAGCAGTACTTC | CASSLGAYEQYF | NA | TRBV28 | NA | TRBJ2-7
TGTGCCAGCAGCGAAAAGGGCGATTGGAATGAGCAGTTCTTC | CASSEKGDWNEQFF | NA | TRBV6-1 | NA | TRBJ2-1
TGTGCCAGTAGTACCCTAGACAGGGTGGATGAAAAACTGTTTTTT | CASSTLDRVDEKLFF | NA | TRBV19 | TRBD1 | TRBJ1-4
TGTGCCAGCAGCGTAGGGTTGGACGGAGGATCCTACGAGCAGTACTTC | CASSVGLDGGSYEQYF | NA | TRBV9 | NA | TRBJ2-7
TGTGCCAGCACCAAGACAGGGACGGAGACCCAGTACTTC | CASTKTGTETQYF | NA | TRBV6-6 | TRBD1 | TRBJ2-5
TGTGCCAGCAGTTTACCATCAAACGGGGAGCTGTTTTTT | CASSLPSNGELFF | NA | TRBV27 | NA | TRBJ2-2
TGTGCCAGCAGTCTTCTAGCGGGAACAGAAGAGACCCAGTACTTC | CASSLLAGTEETQYF | NA | TRBV6-5 | TRBD2 | TRBJ2-5
TGTGCCAGCAGCGCCGGACAGCCGACCTACAATGAGCAGTTCTTC | CASSAGQPTYNEQFF | NA | TRBV7-9 | NA | TRBJ2-1
TGTGCCAGCAGTTTTGCGATACTCGCCTACGAGCAGTACTTC | CASSFAILAYEQYF | NA | TRBV28 | NA | TRBJ2-7
TGTGCCAGCAGGGAGGACGCGGGGAAAGGCCCCCACACCGGGGAGCTGTTTTTT | CASREDAGKGPHTGELFF | NA | TRBV5-6 | NA | TRBJ2-2
TGTGCCAGCAGTTCGTCCGGGACAGGGGGCGGAAACGAGCAGTACTTC | CASSSSGTGGGNEQYF | NA | TRBV27 | TRBD1 | TRBJ2-7
TGTGCCACCAGCGGATGGGACAGCCAGAAGACCCAGTACTTC | CATSGWDSQKTQYF | few | TRBV15 | TRBD1 | TRBJ2-5
TGTGCCAGCAGCCAAGATTTTATTGAGGAGCTGTTTTTT | CASSQDFIEELFF | NA | TRBV14 | NA | TRBJ2-2
TGTGCCAGCAGCCATCGACTGTCAAGCACAGATACGCAGTATTTT | CASSHRLSSTDTQYF | NA | TRBV7-9 | NA | TRBJ2-3
TGTGCCAGCAGCCGGGCCGCGGGCCGCTCCGGGGCCAACGTCCTGACTTTC | CASSRAAGRSGANVLTF | NA | TRBV7-9 | NA | TRBJ2-6
TGTGCCAGCAGTTTAGGGTCAGGCGGTGGCTACACCTTC | CASSLGSGGGYTF | once | TRBV27 | NA | TRBJ1-2
TGTGCCAGCAGTGAATGGGAGGGTATTGAAGCTTTCTTT | CASSEWEGIEAFF | NA | TRBV25-1 | NA | TRBJ1-1
TGTGCCAGCAGTCTACAGGGGAGCGAGCAGTACTTC | CASSLQGSEQYF | NA | TRBV6-5 | TRBD1 | TRBJ2-7
TGTGCCACCAGCAGAGCCGGGGCCGCAACCGGGGAGCTGTTTTTT | CATSRAGAATGELFF | NA | TRBV15 | NA | TRBJ2-2
TGTGCCAGCAGCGCACTAAGCGGTTCGGCATACAATGAGCAGTTCTTC | CASSALSGSAYNEQFF | NA | TRBV9 | NA | TRBJ2-1
TGTGCCAGCACCTTAACCTATCGGATAGCGGAAGGGATTACGAGGCAGTACTTC | CASTLTYRIAEGITRQYF | NA | TRBV7-2 | NA | TRBJ2-7
TGTGCCTGGATTCAGGGTTGGAACACTGAAGCTTTCTTT | CAWIQGWNTEAFF | NA | TRBV30 | NA | TRBJ1-1
TGCGCCAGCAGCTTGAAATGGGACTTTGGGAGGAATGAGCAGTTCTTC | CASSLKWDFGRNEQFF | NA | TRBV5-1 | NA | TRBJ2-1
TGCGCCAGCAGCCCAGGGGGCCTGGACGAGCAGTACTTC | CASSPGGLDEQYF | NA | TRBV5-1 | TRBD1 | TRBJ2-7
TGTGCCTGGAGTGTGGGGCGGGGTGGCACAGATACGCAGTATTTT | CAWSVGRGGTDTQYF | NA | TRBV30 | NA | TRBJ2-3
TGTGCCAGCACCCCCGACGAGGTCGAGCAGTACTTC | CASTPDEVEQYF | once | TRBV7-9 | NA | TRBJ2-7
TGTGCCAGCAGTGAACAAAGGACAGGCTCCTACGAGCAGTACTTC | CASSEQRTGSYEQYF | NA | TRBV6-1 | TRBD1 | TRBJ2-7
TGTGCCAGCAGTTTACGGCCCTCCTACGAGCAGTACTTC | CASSLRPSYEQYF | once | TRBV27 | NA | TRBJ2-7
TGTGCCAGCAGCTTAGCTGCCCCCCTCTCGTGGGACAGACAAGAGACCCAGTACTTC | CASSLAAPLSWDRQETQYF | NA | TRBV11-2 | TRBD1 | TRBJ2-5
TGCGCCAGCAGCCAAGTATGGTCAGACAAAGCCCACGAGCAGTACTTC | CASSQVWSDKAHEQYF | NA | TRBV4-3 | NA | TRBJ2-7
TGTGCCAGCTCACCACCGAATCAGTTTGAAGCTTTCTTT | CASSPPNQFEAFF | NA | TRBV18 | NA | TRBJ1-1
TGTGCCAGCAGTGTTAGCGGGACGCTCATCGAGCAGTTCTTC | CASSVSGTLIEQFF | NA | TRBV6-1 | TRBD2 | TRBJ2-1
TGTGCCAGCAGCTCAAGGACTAGCGGGAGGTCCAATGAGCAGTTCTTC | CASSSRTSGRSNEQFF | once | TRBV7-6 | TRBD2 | TRBJ2-1
TGTGCCAGTAGTCAAAGGGGCCCTCGGGAGACCCAGTACTTC | CASSQRGPRETQYF | NA | TRBV6-5 | NA | TRBJ2-5
TGTGCCAGCAGCCCCTACGAGCAGTACTTC | CASSPYEQYF | NA | TRBV7-4 | NA | TRBJ2-7